This T cell receptor beta chain stems from a study of T cell responses to AZD1222 COVID-19 vaccine. As to this clone: The antigen is unknown.

Trimming stripped 5 bases from V and 2 bases from J, with 13 bases between. The CDR3 runs 15 residues. Germline V lookup: CDR1 MNHEY, CDR2 SVGAGI. Profiled with immunoSEQ multiplex PCR; TCRdb holds only in-frame clones, not every one. Of tens of thousands of clones listed, 80% to 90% are singletons. Study-wide results and caveats: Reportedly, nearly half the spike-specific TCRs target unmutated variant regions. Just a handful of AZD1222 recipients tested seropositive at baseline. Spike-specific TCR breadth rose after two AZD1222 doses, and depth rose as well.

Second-dose intervals near 4 or 12 weeks were combined. This chain joins TRBV6-5 and TRBJ2-1; D is undetermined. The clonotype was recovered from an adult who received the AZD1222 COVID-19 vaccine. The sequencing here drew on peripheral blood, taken 28 days after the second AZD1222 dose. The DNA of the CDR3 is TGTGCCAGCAGTCGGGCCGGTTACGCCTACAATGAGCAGTTCTTC. Translating it yields CASSRAGYAYNEQFF.